These 7 T cell receptor beta chains came from one sample sequenced in a study of CD8+ T cells in alopecia areata. Sequencing used cDNA as its template, made by extracting RNA and reverse transcribing it. Assay used: immunoSEQ multiplex PCR; TCRdb lists only in-frame clones, some missing. There are fewer than 250,000 clones in the sample; roughly 60% occur only once, and 1.3% lies in the top ten. Treatment defined: oral pan-JAK inhibitor, 5-10 mg twice daily. Sequencing used CD4+ T cells sorted from blood, obtained between weeks 49 and 50, from a patient treated with tofacitinib. The receptors originated from a human donor with alopecia areata.

The CDR3 protein is CATSDLAKNIQYF. Here the CDR3 DNA reads TGTGCCACCAGCGATCTAGCCAAAAACATTCAGTACTTC. V is TRBV15 and J is TRBJ2-4; D not certain. Germline assignment: CDR1 LNHNV and CDR2 YYDKDF (reference sequence). This CDR3 region has 13 residues. V was pared by 5 bases and J by 0 bases, with 5 bases between.

The chain links TRBV29-1 to TRBJ1-1, with D unclear. CDR1 is SQVTM and CDR2 is ANQGSEA in the germline V gene. The CDR3 runs 13 residues. The V end lost 4 bases, the J end lost 2 bases, and 11 bases lay between the germline ends. The CDR3 here is CSVVLQLNTEAFF. CDR3 in DNA: TGCAGCGTTGTGTTACAGCTAAACACTGAAGCTTTCTTT.

V usage is TRBV7-9 and J usage is TRBJ1-2; no definite D call. The V gene's germline CDR1 is SEHNR and CDR2 FQNEAQ (reference sequence). The CDR3 is 16 amino acids. V lost 1 base and J lost 1, with 13 bases in between. The CDR3 DNA is TGTGCCAGCAGCTTAGAGGCCCGGACGAATAACTATGGCTACACCTTC. Translation gives CASSLEARTNNYGYTF.

In this sample, this clone is medium-sized. The chain has TRBV2 and TRBJ1-2; D is possibly TRBD1 (5 bases). This CDR3 has 12 residues. Trimming cost V 6 bases and J 7 bases, with 12 bases left between them. Germline V CDR1 and CDR2: SNHLY, FYNNEI. CDR3 loop: CASRRGGSGYTF. As DNA, the CDR3 is TGTGCCAGCAGGAGGGGAGGGAGTGGCTACACCTTC.

The J gene is TRBJ2-7, the V gene TRBV4-2; TRBD1 aligns across 9 bases. This CDR3 is 15 amino acids long. The germline V gene encodes CDR1 LGHNA and CDR2 YNFKEQ. The trim removed 5 bases at V and 3 bases at J, leaving 8 bases unmatched. CDR3 region: CASSTDPGQGYEQYF. The CDR3, as DNA: TGTGCCAGCAGCACAGACCCGGGACAGGGCTACGAGCAGTACTTC.

The chain is built from TRBV5-1 and TRBJ1-4; no reliable D call. Germline CDR1 reads SGHRS; CDR2 reads YFSETQ. Trimming left V 1 base short and J 8 bases short, with 21 bases between. This CDR3 has 17 residues. DNA for the CDR3: TGCGCCAGCAGCTTGCTCCAAAATCCGACGGAAGAGGAAAAACTGTTTTTT. The encoded protein is CASSLLQNPTEEEKLFF.

The chain employs TRBV4-2 and TRBJ2-4; D is ambiguous. This CDR3 is built from 17 residues. CDR1 and CDR2 (germline): LGHNA, YNFKEQ. Deletions cut 0 bases from V and 3 bases from J, with 15 bases between. Written as DNA, the CDR3 is TGTGCCAGCAGCCAAGATCCGGTGGTATCAGGCAAAAACATTCAGTACTTC. Translated, it gives CASSQDPVVSGKNIQYF.